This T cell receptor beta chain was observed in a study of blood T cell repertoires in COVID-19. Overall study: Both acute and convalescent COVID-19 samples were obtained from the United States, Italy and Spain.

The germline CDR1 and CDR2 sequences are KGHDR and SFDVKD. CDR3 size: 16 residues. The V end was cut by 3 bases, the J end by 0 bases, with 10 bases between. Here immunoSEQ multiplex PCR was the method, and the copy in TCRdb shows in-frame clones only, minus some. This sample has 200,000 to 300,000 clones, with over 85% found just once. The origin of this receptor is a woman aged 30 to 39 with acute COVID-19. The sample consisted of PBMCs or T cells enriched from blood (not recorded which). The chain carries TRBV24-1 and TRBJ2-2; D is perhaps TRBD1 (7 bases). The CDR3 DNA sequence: TGTGCCACCAGTGATCGGGGGACAGCGAACACCGGGGAGCTGTTTTTT. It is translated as CATSDRGTANTGELFF.